Below are 19 T cell receptor beta chains sequenced from a single sample in a study of blood T cell repertoires in COVID-19. TCRdb's copy holds only in-frame clones and misses some; the assay was immunoSEQ multiplex PCR. The table has some 420,000 clones, 80% to 90% seen once. Sequencing was performed on PBMCs or T cells enriched from blood (not recorded which). The receptor set was obtained from a young man who had recovered from COVID-19.

Comments on this clone: The same CDR3 arises from other DNA sequences in this sample as well. The chain uses TRBV7-9 and TRBJ1-1; D uncertain. The CDR3 has 13 amino acids. CDR1 SEHNR and CDR2 FQNEAQ come from the germline V gene (reference sequence). V lost 2 bases and J 1 base, leaving 5 bases between the germline ends. CDR3 coding DNA: TGTGCCAGCAGCTTATCCGGGAACACTGAAGCTTTCTTT. Translated, it gives CASSLSGNTEAFF.

This chain links TRBV10-3 with TRBJ2-7, with TRBD1 identical over 11 bases. CDR1 is ENHRY and CDR2 is SYGVKD in the germline V gene. Losses at the gene ends were 4 bases for V and 8 bases for J; bases not matched to a gene: 7. The CDR3 consists of 14 residues. The CDR3 region is CAISGGTGGYQQYF. The DNA for the CDR3 is TGTGCCATCAGTGGCGGGACAGGGGGTTATCAGCAGTACTTC.

The rearrangement joins TRBV19 to TRBJ1-4, with TRBD1 as a possible D gene (5 bases). This CDR3 spans 15 amino acids. Deletions cut 5 bases from V and 1 base from J, with 11 bases between. Germline CDR1 reads LNHDA; CDR2 reads SQIVND (reference sequence). The DNA for the CDR3 is TGTGCCAGTAGTCGTCCCGGACAAACTAATGAAAAACTGTTTTTT. As protein: CASSRPGQTNEKLFF.

This sequence joins TRBV29-1 and TRBJ2-5; 9 nucleotides match TRBD1. The length of the CDR3 is 12 residues. CDR1 SQVTM and CDR2 ANQGSEA come from the germline V gene. After removal of 5 bases from V and 4 bases from J, the junction contained 2 bases not matched to a gene. The CDR3 nucleotides read TGCAGCGTTCAACAGGGGGCAGAGACCCAGTACTTC. Encoded protein: CSVQQGAETQYF.

The chain employs TRBV9 and TRBJ2-7, with D unresolved. The V gene lost 5 bases and the J gene lost 1 base, with 13 bases spanning the gap. The germline V gene encodes CDR1 SGDLS and CDR2 YYNGEE. The CDR3 covers 14 residues. In DNA form, the CDR3 reads TGTGCCAGCAGTAACCCGACGACTTCCTACGAGCAGTACTTC. Encoded protein: CASSNPTTSYEQYF.

The CDR3 sequence: CASSPGTGKQPQHF. The CDR3 nucleotides are TGTGCCAGCAGTCCCGGGACAGGGAAACAGCCCCAGCATTTT. The chain is built from TRBV28 and TRBJ1-5; 9 bases map to TRBD1. The J segment lost 7 bases and the V segment lost 5 bases, leaving 6 bases of the junction unmatched. The germline gives CDR1 MDHEN, CDR2 SYDVKM. This CDR3 is 14 amino acids long.

V and J are TRBV19 and TRBJ2-5; possibly TRBD2 for D (6 bases). The germline V and J ends were trimmed by 8 bases and 4 bases, with 17 bases remaining between them. Germline-derived CDR1 and CDR2 are LNHDA and SQIVND (reference sequence). The CDR3 has 14 amino acids. The CDR3: CASSVEGGAETQYF. CDR3 nucleotides: TGTGCCAGTTCGGTCGAGGGAGGCGCAGAGACCCAGTACTTC. Full variable domain (rest looked up from reference TRBV19 and TRBJ2-5): DGGITQSPKYLFRKEGQNVTLSCEQNLNHDAMYWYRQDPGQGLRLIYYSQIVNDFQKGDIAEGYSVSREKKESFPLTVTSAQKNPTAFYLCASSVEGGAETQYFGPGTRLLVL.

The gene calls are TRBV23-1 and TRBJ2-2, with D possibly matching TRBD1 (6 bases). TRBV23-1 is sorted into the ORF group, with uncertain function. CDR3 length equals 16 residues. V was cut by 0 bases and J by 3 bases, with 11 bases left in between. CDR3 loop: CASSQSIPGDTGELFF. In DNA, the CDR3 is TGCGCCAGCAGTCAATCGATTCCAGGGGACACCGGGGAGCTGTTTTTT.

The V gene is TRBV7-8, the J gene TRBJ1-5; 7 bases fit TRBD1. With 5 bases clipped from V and 3 bases from J, the junction kept 7 bases outside the gene matches. Germline V gives CDR1 SGHVS, CDR2 FQNEAQ. The CDR3 has 15 amino acids. In DNA form, the CDR3 reads TGTGCCAGCAGCCCCCGGACAGGCAACAATCAGCCCCAGCATTTT. It is translated as CASSPRTGNNQPQHF.

The chain employs TRBV7-2 and TRBJ2-7; 7 positions agree with TRBD1. The length of the CDR3 is 14 residues. The V segment lost 0 bases and the J segment 4 bases; nucleotides outside the gene matches: 3. Germline-derived CDR1 and CDR2 are SGHTA and FQGNSA. The CDR3 region has the DNA TGTGCCAGCAGCTTAGCCGGGACAGTTTACGAGCAGTACTTC. Translated: CASSLAGTVYEQYF.

This clone was detected only once. This chain joins TRBV19 and TRBJ1-6; no firm D call. The CDR3 runs to 13 residues. V was cut by 3 bases and J by 9 bases, with 9 bases left in between. The germline gives CDR1 LNHDA, CDR2 SQIVND (reference sequence). CDR3 nucleotides: TGTGCCAGTAGTATTGTCCGGGGTTCACCCCTCCACTTT. It translates to CASSIVRGSPLHF.

The chain is built from TRBV7-9 and TRBJ1-2; D is undetermined. This CDR3 contains 16 residues. The V gene lost 3 bases and the J gene lost 0 bases, with 14 bases spanning the gap. Germline CDR1 and CDR2: SEHNR and FQNEAQ (reference sequence). CDR3 in amino acids: CASSFGGLDSNYGYTF. CDR3 DNA: TGTGCCAGCAGCTTCGGCGGCCTGGATTCTAACTATGGCTACACCTTC.

The V gene is TRBV25-1, the J gene TRBJ2-7; unclear D gene. There are 13 residues in the CDR3. V lost 8 bases, J lost 0 bases, and 11 bases lay in between. The V gene's germline CDR1 is MGHDK and CDR2 SYGVNS. This chain's CDR3 is CASASSASYEQYF. The CDR3 DNA reads TGTGCCAGCGCTTCCAGTGCCTCCTACGAGCAGTACTTC.

V gene TRBV6-5 combines with J gene TRBJ2-2, with 10 bases identical to TRBD2. The trim removed 2 bases at V and 0 bases at J, leaving 0 bases unmatched. The CDR3 loop spans 16 amino acids. Germline V gene data show CDR1 as MNHEY and CDR2 as SVGAGI. CDR3 region: CASSYLAGANTGELFF. The CDR3 DNA follows: TGTGCCAGCAGTTACCTAGCGGGGGCGAACACCGGGGAGCTGTTTTTT.

The chain carries TRBV2 and TRBJ2-3, with TRBD1 matching over 8 bases. J lost 3 bases, V lost 4 bases, and 9 bases had no gene match. Germline assignment: CDR1 SNHLY and CDR2 FYNNEI. The CDR3 length is 16 residues. CDR3 loop: CASSADRGIVTDTQYF. The CDR3 DNA is TGTGCCAGCAGTGCTGACAGGGGTATCGTTACAGATACGCAGTATTTT.

The chain employs TRBV27 and TRBJ1-2; 9 positions agree with TRBD1. Germline V lookup: CDR1 MNHEY, CDR2 SMNVEV (reference sequence). Losses at the gene ends were 6 bases for V and 7 bases for J; bases not matched to a gene: 12. The CDR3 consists of 15 residues. CDR3 sequence: CASRSTGTGIGGYTF. The CDR3, as DNA: TGTGCCAGCAGATCAACCGGGACAGGGATTGGTGGCTACACCTTC.

The chain employs TRBV12-5 and TRBJ1-2, with 9 bases fitting TRBD1. CDR1 and CDR2 (germline): LGHNT, FRNRAP. Germline trimming cut 6 bases from V and 8 bases from J; bases unmatched to any gene: 10. CDR3 length: 14 residues. The CDR3 loop is CASGTNRDREGYTF. The CDR3 DNA follows: TGTGCTAGTGGGACCAACCGGGACAGGGAAGGCTACACCTTC.

This clone was counted a few times. The chain combines TRBV19 with TRBJ2-5; D gene unclear. CDR3 length: 13 residues. V dropped 0 bases and J dropped 0 bases, with 2 bases sitting between them. Germline CDR1 reads LNHDA; CDR2 reads SQIVND (reference sequence). The CDR3 sequence is CASSIDYQETQYF. In DNA form, the CDR3 reads TGTGCCAGTAGTATAGACTACCAAGAGACCCAGTACTTC. Together with reference TRBV19 and TRBJ2-5, the CDR3 gives the full variable domain: DGGITQSPKYLFRKEGQNVTLSCEQNLNHDAMYWYRQDPGQGLRLIYYSQIVNDFQKGDIAEGYSVSREKKESFPLTVTSAQKNPTAFYLCASSIDYQETQYFGPGTRLLVL.

This chain connects TRBV3-1 (or the pseudogene TRBV3-2) to TRBJ2-5; 12 bases line up with TRBD2. Germline V gives CDR1 LGHDT, CDR2 YNNKEL (reference sequence). This CDR3 is built from 15 residues. V trimming: 4 bases; J trimming: 5 bases; junction bases outside the gene matches: 5. The CDR3 DNA reads TGTGCCAGCAGCCTGACTAGCGGGAGTGAGGAGACCCAGTACTTC. Its protein is CASSLTSGSEETQYF.